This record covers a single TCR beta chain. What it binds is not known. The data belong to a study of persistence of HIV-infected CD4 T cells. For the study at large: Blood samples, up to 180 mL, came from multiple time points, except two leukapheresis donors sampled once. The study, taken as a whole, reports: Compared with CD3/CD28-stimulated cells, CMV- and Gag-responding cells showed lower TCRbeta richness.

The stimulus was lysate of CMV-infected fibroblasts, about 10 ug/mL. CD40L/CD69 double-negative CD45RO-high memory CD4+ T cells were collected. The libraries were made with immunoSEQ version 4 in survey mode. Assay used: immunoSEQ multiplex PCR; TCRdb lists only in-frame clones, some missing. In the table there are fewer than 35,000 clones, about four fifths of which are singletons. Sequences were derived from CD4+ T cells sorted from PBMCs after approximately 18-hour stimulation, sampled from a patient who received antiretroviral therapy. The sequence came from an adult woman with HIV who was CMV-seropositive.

CDR3 amino acids: CASSLGRFPGETQYF. CDR3 DNA: TGTGCCAGCAGCTTAGGTCGCTTCCCTGGGGAGACCCAGTACTTC. The chain has TRBV5-6 and TRBJ2-5; no clear D. Germline V gives CDR1 SGHDT, CDR2 YYEEEE. V lost 2 bases and J 5 bases, leaving 16 bases between the germline ends. The CDR3 consists of 15 residues. Combining the CDR3 with reference TRBV5-6 and TRBJ2-5 gives the whole variable domain DAGVTQSPTHLIKTRGQQVTLRCSPKSGHDTVSWYQQALGQGPQFIFQYYEEEERQRGNFPDRFSGHQFPNYSSELNVNALLLGDSALYLCASSLGRFPGETQYFGPGTRLLVL.